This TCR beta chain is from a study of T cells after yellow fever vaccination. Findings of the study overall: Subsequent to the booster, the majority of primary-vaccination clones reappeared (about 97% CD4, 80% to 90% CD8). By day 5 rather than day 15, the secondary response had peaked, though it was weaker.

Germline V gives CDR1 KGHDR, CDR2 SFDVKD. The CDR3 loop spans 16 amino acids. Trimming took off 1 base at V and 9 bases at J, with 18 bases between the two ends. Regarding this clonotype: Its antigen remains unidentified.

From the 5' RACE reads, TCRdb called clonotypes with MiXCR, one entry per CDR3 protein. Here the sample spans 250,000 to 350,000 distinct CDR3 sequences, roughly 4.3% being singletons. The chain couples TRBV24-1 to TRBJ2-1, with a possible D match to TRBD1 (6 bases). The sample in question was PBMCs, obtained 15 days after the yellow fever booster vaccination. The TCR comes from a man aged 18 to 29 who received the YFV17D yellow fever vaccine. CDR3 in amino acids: CATSDLYRVAISEQFF. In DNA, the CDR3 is TGTGCCACCAGTGATTTATACAGGGTCGCAATCAGTGAGCAGTTCTTC.